The rows below give T cell receptor beta chains drawn from one sample of a study of identical twins. From the 5' RACE reads, TCRdb called clonotypes with MiXCR, one entry per CDR3 protein. The repertoire consists of about 700,000 distinct CDR3 sequences, with more than 6.5% occurring once and the leading ten covering approximately 0.89%. The same sample was also used in a study of yellow fever vaccine responses in identical twins.

What was sequenced was PBMCs. The receptors come from a woman younger than 35 in good health. Both conserved end residues are part of each CDR3. A D gene is named only where the DNA matches it firmly. Clone size, where shown, is once, few, many, or a class for clones that have expanded.

d_call j_call v_call clone_size cdr3_nt cdr3_aa
NA TRBJ2-3 TRBV4-3 few TGCGCCAGCAGCCCTCGGCTGGACGATACGCAGTATTTT CASSPRLDDTQYF
TRBD2 TRBJ2-1 TRBV28 few TGTGCCAGCAGTTTAGTAAGGACTAGCGGGAGCAGTGATGAGCAGTTCTTC CASSLVRTSGSSDEQFF
TRBD2 TRBJ2-7 TRBV20-1 few TGCAGTGCTAGAAGGTCGACTAGCGGCCTCTCCTACGAGCAGTACTTC CSARRSTSGLSYEQYF
NA TRBJ2-7 TRBV5-1 many TGCGCCAGCAGCCCGCGACAGGACTCCTACGAGCAGTACTTC CASSPRQDSYEQYF
NA TRBJ1-4 TRBV11-2 many TGTGCCAGCAGCTCAGGGGAAAGCGGAGGCGAAAAACTGTTTTTT CASSSGESGGEKLFF
TRBD2 TRBJ2-3 TRBV11-2 NA TGTGCCAGCAGCTTACAAAGCGGGAGGCCCACAGATACGCAGTATTTT CASSLQSGRPTDTQYF
NA TRBJ2-2 TRBV24-1 few TGTGCCACCGCAGGGGCGCTGGGCACCGGGGAGCTGTTTTTT CATAGALGTGELFF
TRBD1 TRBJ2-4 TRBV18 few TGTGCCAGCCAAGCCAACCGGGACAGGGAAGGTGCCAAAAACATTCAGTACTTC CASQANRDREGAKNIQYF
NA TRBJ1-6 TRBV6-5 few TGTGCCAGCAGTTACTCGTGGGGTTCACCCCTCCACTTT CASSYSWGSPLHF
TRBD1 TRBJ2-3 TRBV29-1 NA TGCAGCGTTACAGGGGGGTGGGCGCAGTATTTT CSVTGGWAQYF
NA TRBJ2-1 TRBV7-8 NA TGTGCCAGCAGCTCCCGGGCCCTAAATGAGCAGTTCTTC CASSSRALNEQFF
TRBD1 TRBJ2-2 TRBV5-6 few TGTGCCAGCAGCAAAAGGACAGGGGCGAACACCGGGGAGCTGTTTTTT CASSKRTGANTGELFF
NA TRBJ1-1 TRBV28 NA TGTGCCAGCAGCCCATGGGGGACTGAAGCTTTCTTT CASSPWGTEAFF
NA TRBJ2-2 TRBV9 many TGTGCCAGCAGCGTAGGAATGGAGGCGAACACCGGGGAGCTGTTTTTT CASSVGMEANTGELFF
NA TRBJ2-7 TRBV7-2 few TGTGCCAGCAGTCCCACAGAATCCTACGAGCAGTACTTC CASSPTESYEQYF
NA TRBJ2-5 TRBV7-9 few TGTGCCAGCAGCTTAACAGGCGCAGGTGGGCCAGGGACCCAGTACTTC CASSLTGAGGPGTQYF
NA TRBJ2-7 TRBV20-1 few TGCAGTGCTACAAATCCCTCGGCGTTCGAGCAGTACTTC CSATNPSAFEQYF
TRBD2 TRBJ2-7 TRBV20-1 many TGCAGTGCTAGACTAGCGGTAGACTACGAGCAGTACTTC CSARLAVDYEQYF
TRBD1 TRBJ1-2 TRBV13 few TGTGCCAGCAGCCTCCTTCGACAGGGAGGCAACTATGGCTACACCTTC CASSLLRQGGNYGYTF
TRBD1 TRBJ2-7 TRBV2 few TGTGCCAGCAGCAGGGACAGGGTGAACGAGCAGTACTTC CASSRDRVNEQYF
TRBD1 TRBJ2-7 TRBV20-1 few TGCAGTGCTAGTGGACAGGCCCGGGAGCAGTACTTC CSASGQAREQYF
NA TRBJ2-1 TRBV14 few TGTGCCAGCAGCCCTGGGACTCATAGCTCCTACAATGAGCAGTTCTTC CASSPGTHSSYNEQFF
NA TRBJ2-2 TRBV6-4 NA TGTGCCAGCAGTGCCCTACCCGGGGGCTTGGGCACCGGGGAGCTGTTTTTT CASSALPGGLGTGELFF
NA TRBJ2-1 TRBV5-6 NA TGTGCCAGCGTTGAGCGGGCTAGCGCTATCAACAATGAGCAGTTCTTC CASVERASAINNEQFF
NA TRBJ1-1 TRBV30 NA TGTGCCTGGAGTAATGCGGGGAGGATGAACACTGAAGCTTTCTTT CAWSNAGRMNTEAFF
NA TRBJ2-1 TRBV4-2 many TGTGCCAGCAGCTTCACTAGCCTCGATGAGCAGTTCTTC CASSFTSLDEQFF
TRBD1 TRBJ2-7 TRBV7-2 few TGTGCCAGCAGCTTAGCGGCCGGGACAGGGACTTACGAGCAGTACTTC CASSLAAGTGTYEQYF
TRBD1 TRBJ2-7 TRBV5-1 NA TGCGCCAGCAACCATGGGGGACAGGGAGGATACGAGCAGTACTTC CASNHGGQGGYEQYF
TRBD2 TRBJ2-2 TRBV28 few TGTGCCAGCAGTTCCCCGGGGGGGTCCGGGGAGCTGTTTTTT CASSSPGGSGELFF
TRBD1 TRBJ1-5 TRBV2 NA TGTGCCAGCAGAGACAGGACAGGGGTAGGTCAGCCCCAGCATTTT CASRDRTGVGQPQHF
NA TRBJ1-2 TRBV25-1 NA TGTGCCAGCAGTGACAACTCCCTAGGGGGCTACACCTTC CASSDNSLGGYTF
NA TRBJ2-5 TRBV4-1 NA TGCGCCAGCAGCCCGTCCCGGGACGCAAATAAAGAGACCCAGTACTTC CASSPSRDANKETQYF
TRBD2 TRBJ2-7 TRBV6-1 few TGTGCCAGTAAACCTTGGCGGGAGGGGACAGAGCAGTACTTC CASKPWREGTEQYF
TRBD2 TRBJ2-1 TRBV12-3/TRBV12-4 many TGTGCCAGCAGGATAGCGGGGGGGAAGAATGAGCAGTTCTTC CASRIAGGKNEQFF
NA TRBJ2-5 TRBV3-1 few TGTGCCAGCAGCCAAGTGTGGGCAGAGACCCAGTACTTC CASSQVWAETQYF
TRBD1 TRBJ1-2 TRBV12-3/TRBV12-4 few TGTGCCAGCAGTTTAGCGCTCGGGCAGGGGGCTCCCTATGGCTACACCTTC CASSLALGQGAPYGYTF
TRBD2 TRBJ2-7 TRBV15 few TGTGCCACCAGCAGAGGAGGCGGGGGCTCCTACGAGCAGTACTTC CATSRGGGGSYEQYF
NA TRBJ2-3 TRBV7-2 many TGTGCCAGCAGCTTAGGGTGGGGCACAGATACGCAGTATTTT CASSLGWGTDTQYF
NA TRBJ2-3 TRBV29-1 NA TGCAGCGTTGTTTTCACAGGCCACCCCTCCGATACGCAGTATTTT CSVVFTGHPSDTQYF
NA TRBJ2-5 TRBV2 NA TGTGCCAGCCAGATTGGGGGAGAGACCCAGTACTTC CASQIGGETQYF
NA TRBJ2-2 TRBV29-1 few TGCAGCGTGCTGACAGGCACTATGGCCGGGGAGCTGTTTTTT CSVLTGTMAGELFF
TRBD2 TRBJ2-3 TRBV7-2 NA TGTGCCAGCAGCTTAGAGAGACTAGCGGGGTTGGATACGCAGTATTTT CASSLERLAGLDTQYF
TRBD2 TRBJ2-7 TRBV7-9 NA TGTGCCAGCAGCTACCTAGCGGGAGGCGAGCAGTACTTC CASSYLAGGEQYF
NA TRBJ2-1 TRBV7-3 few TGTGCCAGCAGCTTCTCAGGGCTGTTCTACAATGAGCAGTTCTTC CASSFSGLFYNEQFF
TRBD2 TRBJ2-3 TRBV7-2 NA TGTGCCAGCAGCTTAGCGGAGGGAGACACTAGCGGACCCACAGATACGCAGTATTTT CASSLAEGDTSGPTDTQYF
TRBD2 TRBJ2-1 TRBV27 few TGTGCCAGCCGGTATAGCGGGAGCTCCTACAATGAGCAGTTCTTC CASRYSGSSYNEQFF
TRBD1 TRBJ2-2 TRBV29-1 many TGCAGCGTAACAGCGACGGACAGGGACACCGGGGAGCTGTTTTTT CSVTATDRDTGELFF
TRBD1 TRBJ2-3 TRBV7-1 NA TGTGCCATCAGCTCTGGGACAGGGCCAGATACGCAGTATTTT CAISSGTGPDTQYF
NA TRBJ1-5 TRBV27 few TGTGCCAGCAGTTTAATTAGCAATCAGCCCCAGCATTTT CASSLISNQPQHF
NA TRBJ1-5 TRBV15 NA TGTGCCACCAGGTACGGGGGACGCAATCAGCCCCAGCATTTT CATRYGGRNQPQHF
NA TRBJ2-1 TRBV7-2 NA TGTGCCAGCAGCTTAAGGGAAATGGGGGGTACCAATGAGCAGTTCTTC CASSLREMGGTNEQFF
NA TRBJ2-2 TRBV9 NA TGTGCCAGCAGCGTAGGGGGGAACCCCACCGGGGAGCTGTTTTTT CASSVGGNPTGELFF
NA TRBJ1-1 TRBV12-3/TRBV12-4 many TGTGCCAGCAGGCAAGACGGAGAAGATGAAGCTTTCTTT CASRQDGEDEAFF
TRBD2 TRBJ2-3 TRBV9 NA TGTGCCAGCAGCGTAGCGGGCGGGGGGGGCACAGATACGCAGTATTTT CASSVAGGGGTDTQYF